The following is a T cell receptor beta chain sequence with its context. This clone was seen a few times. It has no known antigen specificity. There are no base qualities to consult, and no much larger clone falls within one base. The treatment or condition label here, explained by the study, means: around 19 received Ad26.COV2.S at low or high dose, single or two shots; five or six received placebo; per-sample allocation not given. Repertoires of vaccine and placebo recipients were sequenced from samples collected on day 63 after the first injection. Cohort 1b enrolled about 25 adults aged 18-55 years at a single site in Boston, USA, between 29 July and 7 August 2020. Ad26.COV2.S was a replication-incompetent adenovirus type 26 vector that expressed a prefusion-stabilized SARS-CoV-2 spike protein derived from the original Wuhan strain. The data are from a study of Ad26.COV2.S vaccination and SARS-CoV-2 variants listed by TCRdb under 2021. The study in broad terms: Donors in the vaccine arm were drawn from COV1001, a multicentre, randomized, double-blind, placebo-controlled phase I-IIa trial testing Ad26.COV2.S in healthy adults. Ad26.COV2.S was administered intramuscularly at a dose of 5x10^10 or 1x10^11 viral particles, either as one shot or as two shots given 56 days apart. TCRbeta repertoire sequencing was used to assess the specificity and breadth of SARS-CoV-2-reactive T cell receptors after Ad26.COV2.S vaccination. The TCR-sequenced set comprised approximately 32 samples: approximately 19 Ad26.COV2.S vaccine recipients, 5 placebo recipients and 8 SARS-CoV-2 convalescent individuals. Trial participants were randomized into five groups of five, in which low-dose or high-dose Ad26.COV2.S was given once or twice, or placebo was given on both occasions. Investigators remained blinded to trial group allocation during experiments and outcome assessment. The investigation overall reported the following: The study was not powered to compare responses between vaccine doses or regimens. Compared with placebo recipients, Ad26.COV2.S recipients showed higher spike-specific TCR breadth (P = 0.0014). Vaccine and placebo recipients had comparable non-spike TCR breadth, which fits with the vaccine containing only spike. Substantial breadth of spike-specific CD8+ and CD4+ T cell responses was reported after vaccination. It was noted by the authors that total T cell responses may have been underestimated by the TCR breadth and depth analyses.

Looking up the germline V gene (reference sequence) yields CDR1 LGHDT and CDR2 YNNKEL. V is reduced by 4 bases and J by 2 bases, leaving a spacing of 9 bases between them. From cysteine to phenylalanine, the CDR3 is 13 amino acids long. The read is trimmed to its CDR3 DNA, 39 bases read in frame from base 1. The immunoSEQ Assay was used to sequence TCRbeta CDR3 regions. After extraction, genomic DNA underwent amplification by bias-controlled multiplex PCR, followed by high-throughput sequencing. Under the source paper's analysis protocol: To quantify the absolute abundance of every unique TCRbeta CDR3 region, sequences were collapsed and filtered. T cell fraction was estimated by normalizing TCRbeta template counts to usable DNA, with usable DNA measured through amplification of reference genes found in all nucleated cells. Repertoire TCRs were annotated as SARS-CoV-2-specific when V gene, CDR3 amino acid sequence and J gene were exactly matched to a known reactive TCR set. MIRA supplied the reference SARS-CoV-2 TCR set, which was filtered for enrichment in COVID-19-positive ImmuneCODE repertoires so that public or cross-reactive TCRs were removed. Drawing on the MIRA antigens, annotated TCRs were analysed further at the level of specific ORF or position within ORF. Breadth was defined as the number of annotated unique rearrangements divided by the total number of unique productive rearrangements, and depth was defined as the summed frequency of the annotated unique rearrangements. Two-sided Wilcoxon rank-sum tests were used to compare TCR breadth between groups. What TCRdb holds here is the immuneACCESS table cut down to in-frame rearrangements. Part of the clones is not present; checked against another copy, under half of the missing clones reflect an unresolved V gene, and the others are unexplained. D and trimming come from the DNA, and the V and J calls and clone size come from that table. Across this sample there are about 400,000 clones, with around 91% seen only once. About 2% of the sample is held by the ten biggest clonotypes.

The input for sequencing was peripheral blood, taken in a trial of Ad26.COV2.S vaccine versus placebo. The chain is made from TRBV3-1 (or the pseudogene TRBV3-2) and TRBJ2-7, with no D gene named confidently. The sequence was collected from a person between 18 and 59 years old who received the Ad26.COV2.S COVID-19 vaccine or a placebo. The nucleotide sequence reads as follows: TGTGCCAGCAGCCCCAGAGCGACCTACGAGCAGTACTTC. This gives the protein CASSPRATYEQYF.